This T cell receptor beta chain derives from a study of blood T cell repertoires in COVID-19. About the study: PBMCs, B-cell-depleted T cells, or T cells were the source of the cDNA or gDNA that made up the material.

Clones were read by immunoSEQ multiplex PCR, and TCRdb kept only the in-frame ones, dropping some. Among 80,000 to 100,000 clones listed, 87% were seen once. Germline V gene lookup returns CDR1 LGHNA and CDR2 YNFKEQ. The CDR3 spans 13 residues. The ends were cut back, 2 bases at V and 5 bases at J, with 10 bases in the middle. The receptor was isolated from a woman aged 45-65 years with active or convalescent COVID-19. The chain carries TRBV4-2 and TRBJ2-7; a possible D gene is TRBD1 (6 bases). Sequences were obtained from peripheral blood. CDR3 residues: CASSQYRDHEQYF. CDR3 DNA sequence: TGTGCCAGCAGCCAATACAGGGACCACGAGCAGTACTTC.